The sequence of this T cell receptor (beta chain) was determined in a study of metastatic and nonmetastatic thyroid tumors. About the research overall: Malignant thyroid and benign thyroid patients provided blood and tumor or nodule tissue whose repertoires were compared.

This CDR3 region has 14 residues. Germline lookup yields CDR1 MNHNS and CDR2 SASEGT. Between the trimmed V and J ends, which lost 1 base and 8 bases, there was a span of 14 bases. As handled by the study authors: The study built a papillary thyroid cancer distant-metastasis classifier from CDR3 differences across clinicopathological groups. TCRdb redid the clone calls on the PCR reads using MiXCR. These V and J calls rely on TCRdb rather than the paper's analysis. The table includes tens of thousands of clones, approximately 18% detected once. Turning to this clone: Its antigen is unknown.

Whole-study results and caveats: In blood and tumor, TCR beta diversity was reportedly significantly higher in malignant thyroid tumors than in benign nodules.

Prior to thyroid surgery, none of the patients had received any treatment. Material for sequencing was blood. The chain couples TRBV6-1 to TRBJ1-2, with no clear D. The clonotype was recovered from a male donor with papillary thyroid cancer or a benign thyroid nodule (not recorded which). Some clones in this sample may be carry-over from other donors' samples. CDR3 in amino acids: CASSEGTPSRGYTF. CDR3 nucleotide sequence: TGTGCCAGCAGTGAAGGGACGCCATCCCGGGGCTACACCTTC.